The 8 T cell receptor beta chains reported below all come from one sample, sequenced in a study of response to subunit inactivated influenza vaccine. TCRdb reanalysed the RT-PCR reads using MiXCR and keeps one entry per CDR3 protein. This sample yields roughly 520,000 distinct CDR3 sequences, of which roughly 25% are seen a single time; around 2% belongs to the top ten. The specimen comprised CD4+ T cells sorted from PBMCs, sampled approximately 5 days after vaccination. The source of these receptors is a man aged 50 or older who received an inactivated influenza vaccine.

There are a few counts of this clonotype. The chain combines TRBV10-3 with TRBJ2-2; D perhaps matches TRBD2 (6 bases). This CDR3 is built from 15 residues. V lost 4 bases and J 1 base, leaving 10 bases between the germline ends. The germline V gene encodes CDR1 ENHRY and CDR2 SYGVKD. This CDR3 reads CAISAGLENTGELFF. Written as DNA, the CDR3 is TGTGCCATCAGTGCGGGACTGGAGAACACCGGGGAGCTGTTTTTT.

The chain has TRBV20-1 and TRBJ2-1; 10 nucleotides align to TRBD2. Germline V CDR1 and CDR2: DFQATT, SNEGSKA (reference sequence). V was clipped by 5 bases and J by 6 bases; unmatched bases: 7. The CDR3 is 14 residues long. The CDR3, as DNA: TGCAGTGCTTCCGGGACTAGCGTACTCAATGAGCAGTTCTTC. It is translated as CSASGTSVLNEQFF.

This clonotype came up a few times. The chain uses TRBV5-1 and TRBJ2-7, with D possibly TRBD2 on 5 matching bases. Germline-derived CDR1 and CDR2 are SGHRS and YFSETQ. The V end was cut by 4 bases, the J end by 2 bases, with 10 bases between. This CDR3 comprises 13 residues. The CDR3 sequence: CASSPSGPYEQYF. The CDR3 DNA sequence: TGCGCCAGCAGCCCAAGCGGACCCTACGAGCAGTACTTC.

In its sample, this clonotype was seen a few times. V is TRBV10-3 and J is TRBJ1-4; 8 bases align to TRBD1. From germline, CDR1 is ENHRY and CDR2 SYGVKD. CDR3 length: 14 residues. V lost 6 bases to trimming and J lost 7 bases; unmatched junction nucleotides: 7. The CDR3 nucleotides read TGTGCCATCAGGGCAGGGGGCTTGAGTGAAAAACTGTTTTTT. Translating it yields CAIRAGGLSEKLFF.

The V and J genes are TRBV10-3 and TRBJ2-5; D could derive from TRBD1 or TRBD2 (5 bases each). From germline, CDR1 is ENHRY and CDR2 SYGVKD. The germline V and J ends were trimmed by 0 bases and 6 bases, with 8 bases remaining between them. The CDR3 has 13 amino acids. CDR3 residues: CAISESRGQTQYF. CDR3 nucleotides: TGTGCCATCAGTGAGTCGAGGGGACAGACCCAGTACTTC.

This clonotype occurred once. V is TRBV20-1 and J is TRBJ2-1, with D possibly TRBD2 on 5 matching bases. The CDR3 sequence is 17 residues long. The germline V gene has CDR1 DFQATT and CDR2 SNEGSKA (reference sequence). The V end was cut by 3 bases, the J end by 1 base, with 19 bases between. The CDR3 region is CSASGTGMGRSYNEQFF. The CDR3 region has the DNA TGCAGTGCTAGCGGTACGGGGATGGGCAGGTCCTACAATGAGCAGTTCTTC.

This clonotype showed up just a few times. CDR3 sequence (DNA): TGCAGCGTGATCCGGCTGGCGCGTGACACTGAAGCTTTCTTT. Protein: CSVIRLARDTEAFF. The rearrangement joins TRBV29-1 to TRBJ1-1; the D is unclear. The V and J ends lost 6 bases and 3 bases respectively, with 17 bases between them. Germline CDR1 and CDR2: SQVTM and ANQGSEA. The CDR3 sequence is 14 residues long. Together with reference TRBV29-1 and TRBJ1-1, the CDR3 gives the full variable domain: SAVISQKPSRDICQRGTSLTIQCQVDSQVTMMFWYRQQPGQSLTLIATANQGSEATYESGFVIDKFPISRPNLTFSTLTVSNMSPEDSSIYLCSVIRLARDTEAFFGQGTRLTVV.

This clonotype has a single count. This rearrangement joins TRBV20-1 to TRBJ2-3; D may correspond to TRBD1 or TRBD2 (5 bases each). The germline V and J ends were trimmed by 7 bases and 8 bases, with 19 bases remaining between them. The CDR3 contains 13 residues. Germline V gene sequence: CDR1 DFQATT, CDR2 SNEGSKA (reference sequence). The CDR3: CSVSGTSSPTQYF. CDR3 DNA: TGCAGTGTTTCCGGGACCTCTTCTCCTACGCAGTATTTT.